A single sample gave rise to the 22 T cell receptor beta chains below, sequenced in a study of blood T cell repertoires in COVID-19. Libraries were prepared by immunoSEQ multiplex PCR; TCRdb keeps only in-frame clonotypes and omits some of them. This sample has 150,000 to 200,000 clones, with about 87% found just once. The specimen was peripheral blood. The source is a man in his 60s with acute or convalescent COVID-19.

The CDR3 protein is CASGSRPMLTRVSNEQFF. In DNA form, the CDR3 reads TGTGCTAGTGGTTCGAGGCCCATGTTGACGCGGGTAAGCAATGAGCAGTTCTTC. The gene calls are TRBV12-5 and TRBJ2-1; the D gene is possibly TRBD2 (5 bases). The CDR3 runs 18 residues. V gave up 4 bases and J gave up 6 bases, with 25 bases separating them. Germline-derived CDR1 and CDR2 are LGHNT and FRNRAP.

The chain employs TRBV24-1 and TRBJ1-2, with TRBD1 matching 10 bases. V dropped 3 bases and J dropped 7; count of bases not matched to a gene: 7. The germline V gene has CDR1 KGHDR and CDR2 SFDVKD. The CDR3 loop spans 15 amino acids. The CDR3: CATSDRGQGSGGYTF. Written as DNA, the CDR3 is TGTGCCACCAGTGATCGGGGACAGGGGAGTGGTGGCTACACCTTC.

The chain has TRBV24-1 and TRBJ2-3; 9 bases map to TRBD1. V lost 3 bases to trimming and J lost 2 bases; unmatched junction nucleotides: 8. The germline V gene encodes CDR1 KGHDR and CDR2 SFDVKD. The CDR3 contains 17 residues. DNA for the CDR3: TGTGCCACCAGTGATGCCCCCGGGACAGGGACCACAGATACGCAGTATTTT. It specifies CATSDAPGTGTTDTQYF.

The gene calls are TRBV7-8 and TRBJ2-5; TRBD1 agrees at 8 bases. V was clipped by 4 bases and J by 5 bases; unmatched bases: 9. This CDR3 is 15 amino acids long. Germline V gene lookup returns CDR1 SGHVS and CDR2 FQNEAQ. CDR3 nucleotides: TGTGCCAGCAGCTACCGACAGGGGAGGAGGGAGACCCAGTACTTC. Translated: CASSYRQGRRETQYF.

The rearrangement links TRBV6-5 to TRBJ1-5; D perhaps matches TRBD1 (6 bases). V dropped 6 bases and J dropped 0 bases, with 12 bases sitting between them. The germline V gene has CDR1 MNHEY and CDR2 SVGAGI. The CDR3 is 15 amino acids. The CDR3 reads CASRSRGASNQPQHF. The DNA of the CDR3 is TGTGCCAGCAGGTCGCGGGGGGCTAGCAATCAGCCCCAGCATTTT.

The V gene is TRBV3-1 (or the pseudogene TRBV3-2), the J gene TRBJ1-5; 11 positions match TRBD1. Germline loops: CDR1 LGHDT, CDR2 YNNKEL (reference sequence). This CDR3 is 16 amino acids long. The junction had 3 bases not matched to a gene; V was cut back by 0 bases and J by 5 bases. In DNA form, the CDR3 reads TGTGCCAGCAGCCAAGATCCGGGACAGGGGGATCAGCCCCAGCATTTT. As protein: CASSQDPGQGDQPQHF.

This chain uses TRBV12-3 or TRBV12-4 with TRBJ2-3; a possible D gene is TRBD1 (6 bases). Trimming left V 5 bases short and J 4 bases short, with 10 bases between. The CDR3 extends over 13 amino acids. CDR3 amino acids: CASSSTGPDTQYF. CDR3 DNA: TGTGCCAGCAGTAGCACAGGGCCAGATACGCAGTATTTT.

This rearrangement joins TRBV6-5 to TRBJ2-2, with D possibly TRBD2 on 5 matching bases. Trimming cost V 2 bases and J 2 bases, with 9 bases left between them. Germline V gene sequence: CDR1 MNHEY, CDR2 SVGAGI. The CDR3 runs 15 residues. The CDR3 reads CASSYGEGNTGELFF. The CDR3 DNA reads TGTGCCAGCAGTTACGGAGAGGGAAACACCGGGGAGCTGTTTTTT.

The gene calls are TRBV29-1 and TRBJ1-2; TRBD1 is a possible D gene (6 bases). Germline V gene lookup returns CDR1 SQVTM and CDR2 ANQGSEA. V was pared by 6 bases and J by 4 bases, with 18 bases between. The CDR3 covers 14 residues. The CDR3 DNA reads TGCAGCGTCGGGACAATCCTGAGAGGCTATGGCTACACCTTC. It translates to CSVGTILRGYGYTF.

The CDR3 sequence is CASSLAGTANYEQYF. DNA for the CDR3: TGCGCCAGCAGCTTGGCCGGGACAGCAAATTACGAGCAGTACTTC. The chain has TRBV5-1 and TRBJ2-7, with 7 bases that match TRBD1. Looked up from germline, CDR1 is SGHRS and CDR2 is YFSETQ. The CDR3 covers 15 residues. The trim removed 0 bases at V and 4 bases at J, leaving 7 bases unmatched.

J is TRBJ2-7 and V is TRBV18; 13 bases fit TRBD2. The germline gives CDR1 KGHSH, CDR2 LQKENI. The CDR3 runs to 19 residues. J gave up 6 bases and V 0 bases, and 14 bases lay outside the gene matches. The CDR3 here is CASSPPLRTSGRRTVEQYF. The CDR3, as DNA: TGTGCCAGCTCACCACCGTTGAGGACTAGCGGGAGAAGGACTGTCGAGCAGTACTTC.

The chain recombines TRBV14 with TRBJ1-2; tentative D call: TRBD1 (5 bases). V lost 1 base, J lost 4 bases, and 10 bases lay in between. Germline V gene data show CDR1 as SGHDN and CDR2 as FVKESK. This CDR3 has 14 residues. CDR3 loop: CASSQASGRYGYTF. The CDR3 DNA follows: TGTGCCAGCAGCCAAGCATCAGGGCGCTATGGCTACACCTTC. The full variable domain, its missing parts supplied by reference TRBV14 and TRBJ1-2, is EAGVTQFPSHSVIEKGQTVTLRCDPISGHDNLYWYRRVMGKEIKFLLHFVKESKQDESGMPNNRFLAERTGGTYSTLKVQPAELEDSGVYFCASSQASGRYGYTFGSGTRLTVV.

The chain recombines TRBV10-3 with TRBJ2-7; 11 nucleotides align to TRBD2. This CDR3 comprises 14 residues. The trim removed 4 bases at V and 6 bases at J, leaving 5 bases unmatched. Germline CDR1 is ENHRY and CDR2 is SYGVKD. Here the CDR3 reads CAISGLAGSGEQYF. CDR3 DNA: TGTGCCATCAGTGGACTAGCGGGATCTGGCGAGCAGTACTTC.

This sequence joins TRBV7-9 and TRBJ2-7; D uncertain. Germline loops: CDR1 SEHNR, CDR2 FQNEAQ (reference sequence). The CDR3 has 12 amino acids. The V end was cut by 2 bases, the J end by 6 bases, with 8 bases between. The CDR3 nucleotides read TGTGCCAGCAGCTTACAAACGGGCGAGCAGTACGTC. Its translation is CASSLQTGEQYV.

In this sample, this clone turned up a few times. The chain is built from TRBV11-3 and TRBJ2-7; 10 positions agree with TRBD1. Looked up from germline, CDR1 is SGHNT and CDR2 is YENEEA. The V gene end was trimmed by 3 bases and the J gene end by 6 bases; junction bases not matched to a gene: 5. The CDR3 sequence is 14 residues long. This chain's CDR3 is CASSFGGQGFEQYF. In DNA, the CDR3 is TGTGCCAGCAGCTTCGGGGGACAGGGGTTCGAGCAGTACTTC. Based on the CDR3 plus reference TRBV11-3 and TRBJ2-7, the full variable domain is EAGVVQSPRYKIIEKKQPVAFWCNPISGHNTLYWYLQNLGQGPELLIRYENEEAVDDSQLPKDRFSAERLKGVDSTLKIQPAELGDSAVYLCASSFGGQGFEQYFGPGTRLTVT.

The CDR3: CASSPSRDPSGGYTF. DNA of the CDR3: TGTGCCAGCTCACCATCTAGAGACCCTTCGGGTGGCTACACCTTC. This rearrangement joins TRBV18 to TRBJ1-2, with unresolved D. There are 15 residues in the CDR3. Trimming stripped 2 bases from V and 7 bases from J, with 17 bases between. CDR1 and CDR2 (germline): KGHSH, LQKENI.

This chain joins TRBV30 and TRBJ1-2; D ambiguous. This CDR3 is 13 amino acids long. From germline, CDR1 is GTSNPN and CDR2 SVGIG (reference sequence). Trimming shortened V by 1 base and J by 7 bases, and 13 bases separated the two germline ends. The chain's CDR3 is CAWSGSEHGGYTF. The CDR3 DNA reads as TGTGCCTGGAGTGGTTCGGAGCATGGTGGCTACACCTTC.

V gene TRBV6-6 combines with J gene TRBJ2-6; D unresolved. V lost 2 bases and J lost 0, with 5 bases in between. Germline CDR1 and CDR2: MNHNY and SVGAGI (reference sequence). The CDR3 loop spans 15 amino acids. The chain's CDR3 is CASSYQISGANVLTF. The CDR3 coding sequence is TGTGCCAGCAGTTACCAGATCTCTGGGGCCAACGTCCTGACTTTC.

This sequence joins TRBV24-1 and TRBJ2-5; D is undetermined. The V end was cut by 6 bases, the J end by 1 base, with 8 bases between. Germline V CDR1 and CDR2: KGHDR, SFDVKD. CDR3 size: 13 residues. Here the CDR3 reads CATSRSPQETQYF. The CDR3 nucleotides are TGTGCCACCAGTCGCAGTCCCCAAGAGACCCAGTACTTC.

The chain carries TRBV10-2 and TRBJ1-1, with TRBD1 as a possible D gene (6 bases). The CDR3 has 15 residues. V was cut by 6 bases and J by 4 bases, with 18 bases left in between. In germline, CDR1 is WSHSY, CDR2 SAAADI. The DNA for the CDR3 is TGCGCCAGCAGCGTACAGGGTTCCGCCGGCACTGAAGCTTTCTTT. Its protein is CASSVQGSAGTEAFF.

The chain recombines TRBV5-1 with TRBJ1-6; D may be TRBD1 (5 bases). Trimming cost V 2 bases and J 6 bases, with 12 bases left between them. The V gene's germline CDR1 is SGHRS and CDR2 YFSETQ. The CDR3 is 15 residues long. The CDR3 loop reads CASSFGHFFNSPLHF. The CDR3 nucleotides read TGCGCCAGCAGCTTCGGACATTTTTTTAATTCACCCCTCCACTTT.

This clone came up once. The J gene is TRBJ2-3, the V gene TRBV9, with a possible D match to TRBD2 (7 bases). The CDR3 sequence is 14 residues long. The V end was cut by 2 bases, the J end by 4 bases, with 11 bases between. Germline V lookup: CDR1 SGDLS, CDR2 YYNGEE. CDR3 DNA sequence: TGTGCCAGCAGCGTCCTCGGGGGGCCAGATACGCAGTATTTT. It specifies CASSVLGGPDTQYF.